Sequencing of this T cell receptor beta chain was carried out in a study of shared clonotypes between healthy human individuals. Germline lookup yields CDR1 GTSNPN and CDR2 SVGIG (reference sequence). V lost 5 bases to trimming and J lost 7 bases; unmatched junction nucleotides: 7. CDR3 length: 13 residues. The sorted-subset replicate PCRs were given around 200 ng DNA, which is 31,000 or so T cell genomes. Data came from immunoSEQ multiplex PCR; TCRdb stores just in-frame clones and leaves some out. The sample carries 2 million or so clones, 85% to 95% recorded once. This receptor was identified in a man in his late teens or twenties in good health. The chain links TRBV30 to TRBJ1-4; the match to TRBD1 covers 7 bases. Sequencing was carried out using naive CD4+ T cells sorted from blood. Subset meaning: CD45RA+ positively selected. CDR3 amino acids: CAWGGQKTEKLFF. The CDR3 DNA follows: TGTGCCTGGGGGGGACAGAAAACTGAAAAACTGTTTTTT.